A single sample gave rise to the 8 T cell receptor beta chains below, sequenced in a study of blood T cell repertoires in COVID-19. Clones were read by immunoSEQ multiplex PCR, and TCRdb kept only the in-frame ones, dropping some. The sample carries about 160,000 clones, 85% to 95% recorded once. Sequenced material: peripheral blood. These receptors all stem from a woman in her fifties or sixties with acute or convalescent COVID-19.

The chain links TRBV10-2 to TRBJ2-5; TRBD1 agrees at 9 bases. Germline CDR1 WSHSY, CDR2 SAAADI. This CDR3 region has 13 residues. With V trimmed by 6 bases and J by 4 bases, 3 bases remained unmatched. CDR3 DNA sequence: TGCGCCAGCAGGGGACAGGGCGTAGAGACCCAGTACTTC. The encoded protein is CASRGQGVETQYF.

This clone appeared a single time. The chain links TRBV18 to TRBJ1-2, with 9 bases that match TRBD1. The CDR3 runs to 13 residues. Germline values: CDR1 KGHSH, CDR2 LQKENI. Trimming at V came to 2 bases and at J to 8 bases, leaving 3 bases not matched to a gene. CDR3 protein: CASSPSTGGGYTF. CDR3 sequence (DNA): TGTGCCAGCTCACCATCCACAGGGGGCGGCTACACCTTC.

The chain joins TRBV2 to TRBJ1-1, with 7 bases that match TRBD1. This CDR3 has 17 residues. With 5 bases clipped from V and 0 bases from J, the junction kept 12 bases outside the gene matches. The germline V gene has CDR1 SNHLY and CDR2 FYNNEI. As DNA, the CDR3 is TGTGCCAGCAGTTCACTACGAACAGGGGACGTGAACACTGAAGCTTTCTTT. Translating it yields CASSSLRTGDVNTEAFF.

The V gene is TRBV3-1 (or the pseudogene TRBV3-2), the J gene TRBJ2-1; TRBD2 agrees at 8 bases. CDR3 length: 15 amino acids. V trimming: 6 bases; J trimming: 2 bases; junction bases outside the gene matches: 6. Per the germline V gene, CDR1 is LGHDT and CDR2 is YNNKEL (reference sequence). Here the CDR3 reads CASSLSGAAYNEQFF. In DNA form, the CDR3 reads TGTGCCAGCAGTCTTAGCGGGGCCGCCTACAATGAGCAGTTCTTC.

A few counts support this clone. This sequence joins TRBV5-6 and TRBJ1-6; D is uncertain. The CDR3 covers 14 residues. Germline CDR1 reads SGHDT; CDR2 reads YYEEEE. V lost 5 bases and J 5 bases, leaving 11 bases between the germline ends. CDR3 coding DNA: TGTGCCAGCAGTGGAGGGAGCCATAATTCACCCCTCCACTTT. Its translation is CASSGGSHNSPLHF.

This chain links TRBV30 with TRBJ1-5; D is unclear. This CDR3 is 13 amino acids long. The V and J ends lost 2 bases and 3 bases respectively, with 8 bases between them. Per the germline V gene, CDR1 is GTSNPN and CDR2 is SVGIG (reference sequence). The CDR3 sequence: CAWSRLHNQPQHF. DNA of the CDR3: TGTGCCTGGAGTAGACTGCACAATCAGCCCCAGCATTTT.

The chain combines TRBV18 with TRBJ2-1; D not resolved. The length of the CDR3 is 12 residues. CDR1 and CDR2 from the germline V gene are KGHSH and LQKENI. Trimming took 1 base from V and 8 from J, leaving 6 bases between them. CDR3 sequence (DNA): TGTGCCAGCTCACCACTAGAACATGAGCAGTTCTTC. Protein sequence: CASSPLEHEQFF.

V and J are TRBV19 and TRBJ1-6, with 7 bases identical to TRBD1. The CDR3 consists of 22 residues. The trim removed 7 bases at V and 0 bases at J, leaving 24 bases unmatched. Germline CDR1 is LNHDA and CDR2 is SQIVND (reference sequence). CDR3 coding DNA: TGTGCCAGTAATCCTGGGGTGATTCCGGGACAGTCTTGGAGCTCCTATAATTCACCCCTCCACTTT. It translates to CASNPGVIPGQSWSSYNSPLHF.